The present TCR beta chain was sequenced within a study of blood T cell repertoires in COVID-19. The overall study: COVID-19 samples collected from the United States, Italy and Spain covered acute and convalescent phases. Sources were T cells, B-cell-depleted T cells, or PBMCs; the material itself was cDNA or gDNA.

In the original processing: Amplified reference gene primers provided the basis for estimating nucleated cell counts. Using immunoSEQ multiplex PCR, the repertoire was profiled, and TCRdb retains in-frame clones only, with some absent. The DNA gave D and trimming, while V, J and clone size come from that table. Of around 380,000 clones in the sample, about four fifths were seen once. The CDR3 loop spans 16 amino acids. Germline V gene sequence: CDR1 SEHNR, CDR2 FQNEAQ (reference sequence). The V and J ends lost 6 bases and 4 bases, in that order; junction bases with no gene match: 13. The rearrangement joins TRBV7-9 to TRBJ2-3; 7 bases agree with TRBD2. Sequencing was carried out using peripheral blood. This receptor was identified in a human donor with acute or convalescent COVID-19. The donor label of this sample is uncertain. CDR3 protein: CASRSSVGRLADTQYF. As DNA, the CDR3 is TGTGCCAGCAGGTCGTCTGTCGGGAGGCTCGCAGATACGCAGTATTTT.